The following is a TCR beta chain sequence with its context. Antigen unknown. This specimen belongs to a study of cytomegalovirus exposure and HLA in healthy donors. Study information: Across 300 to 400 genotyped donors, around 80% landed in the Caucasian-associated ancestry cluster.

Findings and caveats of the study: Apparent HLA restriction characterized most CMV-associated TCR beta chains in a later analysis. The authors considered a cluster of highly shared sequence variants likely to be a sequencing artifact.

It was with 60 Vbeta and 13 Jbeta primers that the PCR ran. Assay used: immunoSEQ multiplex PCR; TCRdb lists only in-frame clones, some missing. The specimen's table records roughly 78,000 clones. While unrecorded immune exposures were likely, the donors were nominally healthy when sampled. The specimen was PBMCs. The TCR sequence derives from a boy younger than 18 in good health and CMV-seronegative.

CDR3 in amino acids: CASRKSGGDGYGYTF. The CDR3 coding sequence is TGTGCCAGCAGAAAATCGGGGGGCGACGGCTATGGCTACACCTTC. The chain uses TRBV6-5 and TRBJ1-2, with a possible D match to TRBD1 (6 bases). Between the trimmed V and J ends, which lost 6 bases and 4 bases, there was a span of 18 bases. Germline V gene lookup returns CDR1 MNHEY and CDR2 SVGAGI. CDR3 length: 15 amino acids.